Sequencing of this TCR beta chain was carried out in a study of blood T cell repertoires in COVID-19. The table came from immunoSEQ multiplex PCR; TCRdb's copy has only in-frame clones and leaves some out. The table shows about 180,000 clones, with about 81% occurring only once. Losses at the gene ends were 5 bases for V and 4 bases for J; bases not matched to a gene: 7. CDR3 length: 15 amino acids. Germline CDR1 is SGDLS and CDR2 is YYNGEE. The clonotype originates from an elderly woman with COVID-19, enrolled during active disease. Sequencing used peripheral blood. This chain connects TRBV9 to TRBJ2-3, with 10 bases identical to TRBD1. The CDR3 protein is CASRRQGASADTQYF. The CDR3 region has the DNA TGTGCCAGCAGACGACAGGGGGCAAGTGCAGATACGCAGTATTTT. Filled out from reference TRBV9 and TRBJ2-3, the complete variable domain reads DSGVTQTPKHLITATGQRVTLRCSPRSGDLSVYWYQQSLDQGLQFLIQYYNGEERAKGNILERFSAQQFPDLHSELNLSSLELGDSALYFCASRRQGASADTQYFGPGTRLTVL.